A selection of T cell receptor beta chains follows, all from one sample in a study of T-cell reconstitution after alpha-beta-depleted transplantation in children. TCRdb fed the PCR reads into MiXCR, producing one record per CDR3 protein. The sample has 480,000 or so distinct CDR3 sequences; over 9.5% are singletons. Sequenced material: PBMCs, taken before TCRalphabeta/CD19-depleted stem cell transplant. All receptors derive from a child aged 2 to 15 with inherited bone marrow failure, due to receive a stem cell transplant. CDR3s include the opening cysteine and the closing phenylalanine or tryptophan. Each record gives: J gene, D gene, V gene, clone size, CDR3 protein, CDR3 DNA. D genes are given only for firm matches. The size field reads once, few or many counts, or a class when the clone is expanded.

>TRBJ2-3|NA|TRBV7-8|many
CASSFGGDLDTQYF
TGTGCCAGCAGCTTTGGGGGAGACTTAGATACGCAGTATTTT
>TRBJ1-5|NA|TRBV5-1|many
CASSLGGGNQPQHF
TGTGCCAGCAGCTTGGGTGGAGGCAATCAGCCCCAGCATTTT
>TRBJ1-2|TRBD1|TRBV6-6|many
CASDRESSGYTF
TGTGCCAGCGACAGGGAATCCTCTGGCTACACCTTC
>TRBJ2-1|NA|TRBV27|many
CASRLQVAESSYNEQFF
TGTGCCAGCAGACTCCAGGTGGCTGAGAGCTCCTACAATGAGCAGTTCTTC
>TRBJ2-7|TRBD2|TRBV20-1|few
CSGGTGTSINYEQYF
TGCAGTGGCGGAACCGGGACTAGCATCAACTACGAGCAGTACTTC
>TRBJ2-5|NA|TRBV27|many
CASSSSGSYQETQYF
TGTGCCAGCAGTTCCTCCGGATCGTACCAAGAGACCCAGTACTTC
>TRBJ1-4|NA|TRBV4-3|many
CASSQDRGAWFEKLFF
TGCGCCAGCAGCCAAGACCGCGGGGCTTGGTTTGAAAAACTGTTTTTT
>TRBJ2-1|TRBD2|TRBV7-9|many
CASSRRAGGGNEQFF
TGTGCCAGCAGCAGACGAGCGGGAGGGGGCAATGAGCAGTTCTTC
>TRBJ1-2|NA|TRBV7-2|many
CASSLGRFYGYTF
TGTGCCAGCAGCTTAGGAAGGTTCTATGGCTACACCTTC
>TRBJ2-1|TRBD2|TRBV20-1|many
CSARVLLAGGYEQFF
TGCAGTGCTAGAGTTCTCCTAGCGGGAGGCTATGAGCAGTTCTTC